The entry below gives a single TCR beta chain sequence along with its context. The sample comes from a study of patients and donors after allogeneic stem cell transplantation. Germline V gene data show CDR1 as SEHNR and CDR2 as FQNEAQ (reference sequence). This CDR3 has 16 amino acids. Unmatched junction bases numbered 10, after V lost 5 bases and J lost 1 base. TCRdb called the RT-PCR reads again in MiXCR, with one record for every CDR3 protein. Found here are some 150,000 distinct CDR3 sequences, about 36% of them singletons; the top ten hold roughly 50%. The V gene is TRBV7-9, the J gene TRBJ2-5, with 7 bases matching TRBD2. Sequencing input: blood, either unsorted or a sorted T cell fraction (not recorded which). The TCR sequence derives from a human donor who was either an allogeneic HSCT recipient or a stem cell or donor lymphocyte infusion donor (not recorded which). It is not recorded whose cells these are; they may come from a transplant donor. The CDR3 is CASSPERGPLQETQYF. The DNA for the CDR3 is TGTGCCAGCAGCCCCGAGCGGGGCCCCCTCCAAGAGACCCAGTACTTC.